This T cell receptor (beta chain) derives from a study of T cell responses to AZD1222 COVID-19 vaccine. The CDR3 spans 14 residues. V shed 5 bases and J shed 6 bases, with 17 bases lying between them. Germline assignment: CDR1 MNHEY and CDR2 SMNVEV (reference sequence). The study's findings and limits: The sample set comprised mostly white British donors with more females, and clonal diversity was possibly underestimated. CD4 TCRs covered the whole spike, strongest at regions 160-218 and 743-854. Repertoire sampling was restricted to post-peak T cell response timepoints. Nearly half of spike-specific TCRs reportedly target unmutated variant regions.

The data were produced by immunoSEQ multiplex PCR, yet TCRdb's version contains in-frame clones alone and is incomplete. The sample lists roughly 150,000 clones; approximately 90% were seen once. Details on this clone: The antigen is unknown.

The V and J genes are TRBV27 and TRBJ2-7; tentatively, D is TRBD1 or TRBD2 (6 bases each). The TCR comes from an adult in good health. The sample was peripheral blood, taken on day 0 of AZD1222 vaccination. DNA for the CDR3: TGTGCCAGCAGTGTCCGGGACACTAGCACCGAGCAGTACTTC. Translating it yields CASSVRDTSTEQYF.